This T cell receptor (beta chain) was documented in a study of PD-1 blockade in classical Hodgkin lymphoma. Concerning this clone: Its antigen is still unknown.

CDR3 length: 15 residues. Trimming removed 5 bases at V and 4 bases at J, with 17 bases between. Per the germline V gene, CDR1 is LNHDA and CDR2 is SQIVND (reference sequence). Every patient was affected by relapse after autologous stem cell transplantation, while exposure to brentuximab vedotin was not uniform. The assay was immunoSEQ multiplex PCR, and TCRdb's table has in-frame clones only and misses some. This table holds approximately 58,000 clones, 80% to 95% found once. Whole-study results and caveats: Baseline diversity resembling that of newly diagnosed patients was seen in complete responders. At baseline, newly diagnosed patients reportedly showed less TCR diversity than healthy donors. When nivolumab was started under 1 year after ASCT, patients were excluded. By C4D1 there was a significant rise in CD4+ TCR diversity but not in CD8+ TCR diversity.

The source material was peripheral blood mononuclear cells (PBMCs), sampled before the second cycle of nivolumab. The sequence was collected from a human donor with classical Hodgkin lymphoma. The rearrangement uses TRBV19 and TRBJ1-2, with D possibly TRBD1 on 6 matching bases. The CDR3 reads CASSPTLGQTYGYTF. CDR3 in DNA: TGTGCCAGTAGTCCTACCCTTGGACAGACCTATGGCTACACCTTC.